The clone carrying this TCR beta chain occurred many times. What it recognizes is unknown. This sample is part of a study of metastatic and nonmetastatic thyroid tumors. Study background: For malignant and benign thyroid patients, tumor or nodule tissue and blood were the sources whose repertoires were compared.

There are 19 residues in the CDR3. Germline CDR1 reads LNHDA; CDR2 reads SQIVND (reference sequence). V lost 7 bases and J lost 0; bases outside the gene matches: 12. All patients were treatment-naive before thyroid surgery. Per the authors' pipeline: Built for papillary thyroid cancer, a distant-metastasis classifier drew on CDR3 differences across clinicopathological groups. TCRdb reprocessed the PCR reads using MiXCR. The V and J calls were determined by TCRdb, not by the authors. The table shows roughly 15,000 clones, with roughly a quarter occurring only once. Study-wide points: Significantly greater TCR beta diversity was reportedly found in malignant thyroid tumors than in benign nodules (in blood and tumor).

This clonotype was sampled from a female donor with papillary thyroid cancer or a benign thyroid nodule (not recorded which). Some clones in this sample may be carry-over from other donors' samples. The sequencing input was tumor tissue. The genes are TRBV19 and TRBJ2-6; 10 positions match TRBD2. CDR3: CASNHRSSGSFSGANVLTF. CDR3 nucleotide sequence: TGTGCCAGTAACCATAGGTCTAGCGGGAGCTTCTCTGGGGCCAACGTCCTGACTTTC.